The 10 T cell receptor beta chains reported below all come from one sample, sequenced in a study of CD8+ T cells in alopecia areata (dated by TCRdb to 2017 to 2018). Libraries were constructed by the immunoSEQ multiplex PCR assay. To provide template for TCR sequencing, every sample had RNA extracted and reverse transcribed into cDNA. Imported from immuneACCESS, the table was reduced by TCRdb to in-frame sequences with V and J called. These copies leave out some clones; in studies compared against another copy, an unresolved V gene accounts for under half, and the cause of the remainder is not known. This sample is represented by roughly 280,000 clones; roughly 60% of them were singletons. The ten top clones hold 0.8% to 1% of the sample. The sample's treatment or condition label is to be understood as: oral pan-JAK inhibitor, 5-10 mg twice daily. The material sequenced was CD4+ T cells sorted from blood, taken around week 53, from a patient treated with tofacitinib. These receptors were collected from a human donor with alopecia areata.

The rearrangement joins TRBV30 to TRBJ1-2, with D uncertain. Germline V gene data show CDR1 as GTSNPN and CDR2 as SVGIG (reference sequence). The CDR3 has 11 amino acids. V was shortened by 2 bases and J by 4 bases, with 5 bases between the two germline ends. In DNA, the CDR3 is TGTGCCTGGAGTTCACTCTATGGCTACACCTTC. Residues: CAWSSLYGYTF.

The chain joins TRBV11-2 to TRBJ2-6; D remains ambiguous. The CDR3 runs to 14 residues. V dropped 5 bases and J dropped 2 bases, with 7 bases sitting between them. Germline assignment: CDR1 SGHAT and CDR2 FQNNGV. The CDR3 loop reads CASSVSPGANVLTF. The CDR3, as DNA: TGTGCCAGCAGCGTCTCCCCTGGGGCCAACGTCCTGACTTTC.

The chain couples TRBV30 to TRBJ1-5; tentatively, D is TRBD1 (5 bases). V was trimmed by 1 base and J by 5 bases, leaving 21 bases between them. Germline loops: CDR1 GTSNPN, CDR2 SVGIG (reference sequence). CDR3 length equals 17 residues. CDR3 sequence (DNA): TGTGCCTGGAGTGCCCGGACGAATTGGGGCGGGGATCAGCCCCAGCATTTT. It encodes CAWSARTNWGGDQPQHF.

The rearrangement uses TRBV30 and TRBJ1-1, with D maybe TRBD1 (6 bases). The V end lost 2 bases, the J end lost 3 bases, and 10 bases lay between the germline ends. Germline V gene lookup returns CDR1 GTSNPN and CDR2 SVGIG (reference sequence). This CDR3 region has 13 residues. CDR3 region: CAWSPNRDTEAFF. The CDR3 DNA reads TGTGCCTGGAGTCCAAACAGGGACACTGAAGCTTTCTTT.

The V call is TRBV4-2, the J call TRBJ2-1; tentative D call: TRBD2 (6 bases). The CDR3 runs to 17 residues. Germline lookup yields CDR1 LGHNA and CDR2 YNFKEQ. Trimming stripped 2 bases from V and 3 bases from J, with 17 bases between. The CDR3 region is CASSQNPSGGDYNEQFF. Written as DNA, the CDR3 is TGTGCCAGCAGCCAAAACCCCTCAGGCGGGGACTACAATGAGCAGTTCTTC.

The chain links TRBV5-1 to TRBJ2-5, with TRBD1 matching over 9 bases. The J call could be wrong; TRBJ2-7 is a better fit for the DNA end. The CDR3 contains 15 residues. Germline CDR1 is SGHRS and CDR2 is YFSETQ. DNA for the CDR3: TGCGCCAGCAGCTTGGGACAGGGGGACTCCTACGAGCAGTACTTC. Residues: CASSLGQGDSYEQYF.

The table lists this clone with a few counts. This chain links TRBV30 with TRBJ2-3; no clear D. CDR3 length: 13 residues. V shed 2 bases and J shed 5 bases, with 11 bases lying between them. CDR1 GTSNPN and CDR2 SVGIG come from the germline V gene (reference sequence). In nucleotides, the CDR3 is TGTGCCTGGAGTCCCGGTGGGTTAGATACGCAGTATTTT. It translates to CAWSPGGLDTQYF.

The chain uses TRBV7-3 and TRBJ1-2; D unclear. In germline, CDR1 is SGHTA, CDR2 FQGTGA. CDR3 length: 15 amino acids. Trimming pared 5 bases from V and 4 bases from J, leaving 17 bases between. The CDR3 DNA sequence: TGTGCCAGCAGCCCGAGGGAGAGGTCTGTCTATGGCTACACCTTC. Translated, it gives CASSPRERSVYGYTF.

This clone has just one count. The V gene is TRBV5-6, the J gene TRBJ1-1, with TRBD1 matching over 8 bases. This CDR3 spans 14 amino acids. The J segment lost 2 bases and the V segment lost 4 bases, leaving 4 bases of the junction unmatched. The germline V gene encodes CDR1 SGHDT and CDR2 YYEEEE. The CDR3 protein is CASSRDRSNTEAFF. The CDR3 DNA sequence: TGTGCCAGCAGCCGGGACAGGAGCAACACTGAAGCTTTCTTT.

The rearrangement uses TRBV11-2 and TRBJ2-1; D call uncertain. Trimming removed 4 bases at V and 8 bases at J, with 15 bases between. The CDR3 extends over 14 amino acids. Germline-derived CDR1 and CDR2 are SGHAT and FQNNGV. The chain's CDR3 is CASSSLTPDDEQFF. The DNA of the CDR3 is TGTGCCAGCAGCTCGTTGACCCCAGACGATGAGCAGTTCTTC.